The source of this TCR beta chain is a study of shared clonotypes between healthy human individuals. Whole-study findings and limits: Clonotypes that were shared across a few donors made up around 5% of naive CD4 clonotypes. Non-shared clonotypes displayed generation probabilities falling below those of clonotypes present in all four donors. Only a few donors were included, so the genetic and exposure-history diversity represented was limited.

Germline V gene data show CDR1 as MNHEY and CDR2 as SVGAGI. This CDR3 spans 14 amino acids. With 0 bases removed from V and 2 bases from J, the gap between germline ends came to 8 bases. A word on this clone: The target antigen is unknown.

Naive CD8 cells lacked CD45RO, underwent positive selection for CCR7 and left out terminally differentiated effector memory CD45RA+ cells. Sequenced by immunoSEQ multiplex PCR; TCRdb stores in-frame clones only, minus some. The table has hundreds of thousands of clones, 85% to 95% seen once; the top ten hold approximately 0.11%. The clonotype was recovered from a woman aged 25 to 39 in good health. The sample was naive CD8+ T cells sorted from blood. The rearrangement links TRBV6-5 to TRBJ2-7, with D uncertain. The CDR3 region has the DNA TGTGCCAGCAGTTACTCGCCAGAGACCTACGAGCAGTACTTC. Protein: CASSYSPETYEQYF.